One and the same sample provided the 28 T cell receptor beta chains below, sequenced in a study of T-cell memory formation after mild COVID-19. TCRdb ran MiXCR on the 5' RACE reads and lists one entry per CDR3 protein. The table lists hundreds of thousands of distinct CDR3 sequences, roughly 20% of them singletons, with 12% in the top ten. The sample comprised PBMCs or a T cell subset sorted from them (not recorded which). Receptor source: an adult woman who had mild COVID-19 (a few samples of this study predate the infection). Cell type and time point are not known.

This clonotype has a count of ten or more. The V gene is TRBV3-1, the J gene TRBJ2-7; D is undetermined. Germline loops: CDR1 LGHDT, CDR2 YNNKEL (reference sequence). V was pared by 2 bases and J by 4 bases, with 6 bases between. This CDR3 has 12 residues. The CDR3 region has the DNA TGTGCCAGCAGCCAACGTATTTACGAGCAGTACTTC. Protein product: CASSQRIYEQYF.

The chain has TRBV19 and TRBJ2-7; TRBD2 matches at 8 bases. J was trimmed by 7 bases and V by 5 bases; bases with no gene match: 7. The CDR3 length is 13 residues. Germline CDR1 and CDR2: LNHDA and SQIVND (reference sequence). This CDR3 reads CASSPRLAREQYF. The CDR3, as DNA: TGTGCCAGTAGTCCCCGACTAGCGCGAGAGCAGTACTTC.

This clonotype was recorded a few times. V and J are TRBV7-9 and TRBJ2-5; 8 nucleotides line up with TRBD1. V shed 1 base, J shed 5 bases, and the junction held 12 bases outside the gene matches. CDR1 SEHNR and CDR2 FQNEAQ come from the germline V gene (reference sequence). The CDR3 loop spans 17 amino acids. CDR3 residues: CASSLEAGGVWRETQYF. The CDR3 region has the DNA TGTGCCAGCAGCTTAGAGGCAGGGGGCGTTTGGAGGGAGACCCAGTACTTC.

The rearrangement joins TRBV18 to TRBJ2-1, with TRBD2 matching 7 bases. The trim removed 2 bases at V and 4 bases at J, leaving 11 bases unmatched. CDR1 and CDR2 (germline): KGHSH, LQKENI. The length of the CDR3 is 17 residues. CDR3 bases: TGTGCCAGCTCACCAAGGGCTAGCGGCTCCCCTTACAATGAGCAGTTCTTC. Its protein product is CASSPRASGSPYNEQFF.

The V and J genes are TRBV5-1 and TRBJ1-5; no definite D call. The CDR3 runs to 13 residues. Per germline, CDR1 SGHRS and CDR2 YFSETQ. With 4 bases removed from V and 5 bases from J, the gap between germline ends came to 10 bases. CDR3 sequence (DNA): TGCGCCAGCAGCCAGACAAGCGATCAGCCCCAGCATTTT. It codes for CASSQTSDQPQHF.

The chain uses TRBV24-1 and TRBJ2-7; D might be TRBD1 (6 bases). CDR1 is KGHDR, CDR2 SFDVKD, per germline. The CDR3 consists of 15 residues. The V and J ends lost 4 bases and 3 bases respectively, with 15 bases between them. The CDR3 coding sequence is TGTGCCACCAGTGACTCGCAGGGGATTGGCTACGAGCAGTACTTC. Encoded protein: CATSDSQGIGYEQYF.

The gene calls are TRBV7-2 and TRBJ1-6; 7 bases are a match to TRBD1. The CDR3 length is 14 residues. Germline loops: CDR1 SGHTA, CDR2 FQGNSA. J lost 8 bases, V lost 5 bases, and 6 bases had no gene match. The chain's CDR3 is CASSGTVGYSPLHF. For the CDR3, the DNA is TGTGCCAGCAGCGGGACAGTCGGTTATTCACCCCTCCACTTT.

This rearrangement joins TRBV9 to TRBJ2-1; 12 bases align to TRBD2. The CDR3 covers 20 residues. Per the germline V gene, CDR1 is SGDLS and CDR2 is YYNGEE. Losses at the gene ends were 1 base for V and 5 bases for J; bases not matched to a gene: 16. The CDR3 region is CASSVQEGLAGPLGDNEQFF. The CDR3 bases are TGTGCCAGCAGCGTACAGGAAGGACTAGCGGGACCCTTGGGTGACAATGAGCAGTTCTTC. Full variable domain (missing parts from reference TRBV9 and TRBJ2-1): DSGVTQTPKHLITATGQRVTLRCSPRSGDLSVYWYQQSLDQGLQFLIQYYNGEERAKGNILERFSAQQFPDLHSELNLSSLELGDSALYFCASSVQEGLAGPLGDNEQFFGPGTRLTVL.

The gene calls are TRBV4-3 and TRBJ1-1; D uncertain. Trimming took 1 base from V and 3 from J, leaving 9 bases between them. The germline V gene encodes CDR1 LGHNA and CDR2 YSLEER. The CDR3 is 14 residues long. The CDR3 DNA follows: TGCGCCAGCAGCCAAGTGGGAGCTTACACTGAAGCTTTCTTT. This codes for CASSQVGAYTEAFF.

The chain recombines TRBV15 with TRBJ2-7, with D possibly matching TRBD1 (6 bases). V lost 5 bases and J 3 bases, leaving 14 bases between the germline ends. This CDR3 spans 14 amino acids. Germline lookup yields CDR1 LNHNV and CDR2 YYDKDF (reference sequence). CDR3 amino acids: CATSSRGSIYEQYF. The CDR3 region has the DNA TGTGCCACCAGCTCCAGGGGTTCCATCTACGAGCAGTACTTC. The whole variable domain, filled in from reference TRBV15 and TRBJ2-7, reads DAMVIQNPRYQVTQFGKPVTLSCSQTLNHNVMYWYQQKSSQAPKLLFHYYDKDFNNEADTPDNFQSRRPNTSFCFLDIRSPGLGDTAMYLCATSSRGSIYEQYFGPGTRLTVT.

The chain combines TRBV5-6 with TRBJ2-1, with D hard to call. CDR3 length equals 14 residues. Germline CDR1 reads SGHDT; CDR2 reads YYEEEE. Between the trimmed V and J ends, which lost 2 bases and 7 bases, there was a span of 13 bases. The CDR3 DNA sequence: TGTGCCAGCAGCTTCTTGGGTCCTGCGAATGAGCAGTTCTTC. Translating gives CASSFLGPANEQFF. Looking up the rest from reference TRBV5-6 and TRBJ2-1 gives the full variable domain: DAGVTQSPTHLIKTRGQQVTLRCSPKSGHDTVSWYQQALGQGPQFIFQYYEEEERQRGNFPDRFSGHQFPNYSSELNVNALLLGDSALYLCASSFLGPANEQFFGPGTRLTVL.

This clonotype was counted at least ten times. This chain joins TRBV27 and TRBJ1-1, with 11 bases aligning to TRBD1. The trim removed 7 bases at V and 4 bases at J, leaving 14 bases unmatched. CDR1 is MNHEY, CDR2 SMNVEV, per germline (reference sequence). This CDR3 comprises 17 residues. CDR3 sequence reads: CASTWTGGSLFGTEAFF. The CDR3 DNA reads TGTGCCAGCACCTGGACAGGGGGCTCCCTTTTTGGCACTGAAGCTTTCTTT.

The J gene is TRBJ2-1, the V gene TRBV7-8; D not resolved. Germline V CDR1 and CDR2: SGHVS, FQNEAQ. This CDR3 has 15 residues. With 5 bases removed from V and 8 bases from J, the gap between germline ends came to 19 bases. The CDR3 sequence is CASSIRILMGYEQFF. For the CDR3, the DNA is TGTGCCAGCAGCATCCGGATTTTGATGGGGTATGAGCAGTTCTTC.

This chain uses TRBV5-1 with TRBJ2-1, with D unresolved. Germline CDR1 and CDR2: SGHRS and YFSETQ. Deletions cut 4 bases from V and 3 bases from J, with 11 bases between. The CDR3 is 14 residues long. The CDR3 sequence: CASSPGSHYNEQFF. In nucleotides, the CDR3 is TGCGCCAGCAGCCCCGGGTCCCACTACAATGAGCAGTTCTTC.

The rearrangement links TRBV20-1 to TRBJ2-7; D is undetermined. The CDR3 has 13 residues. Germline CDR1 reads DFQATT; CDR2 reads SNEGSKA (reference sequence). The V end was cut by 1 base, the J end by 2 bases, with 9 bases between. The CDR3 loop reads CSARGRQTYEQYF. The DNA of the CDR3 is TGCAGTGCTAGAGGACGCCAGACCTACGAGCAGTACTTC.

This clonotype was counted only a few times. The CDR3, as DNA: TGCAGCGTTCCGGGACAGGGGGCAGATACGCAGTATTTT. Translation gives CSVPGQGADTQYF. V and J are TRBV29-1 and TRBJ2-3, with 11 positions matching TRBD1. Per germline, CDR1 SQVTM and CDR2 ANQGSEA. The CDR3 has 13 amino acids. V lost 5 bases, J lost 4 bases, and 2 bases stayed unmatched.

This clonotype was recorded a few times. CDR3 nucleotide sequence: TGCAGCTTTGTGCTAGGGGCAGATACGCAGTATTTT. It specifies CSFVLGADTQYF. The V gene is TRBV29-1, the J gene TRBJ2-3; D might be TRBD1 (5 bases). The germline CDR1 and CDR2 sequences are SQVTM and ANQGSEA. This CDR3 has 12 amino acids. With 8 bases removed from V and 4 bases from J, the gap between germline ends came to 13 bases.

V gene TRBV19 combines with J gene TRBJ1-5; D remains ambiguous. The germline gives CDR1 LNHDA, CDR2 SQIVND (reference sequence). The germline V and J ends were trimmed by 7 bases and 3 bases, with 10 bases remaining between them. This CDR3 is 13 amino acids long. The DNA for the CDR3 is TGTGCCAGTAACGATGGTATCAATCAGCCCCAGCATTTT. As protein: CASNDGINQPQHF.

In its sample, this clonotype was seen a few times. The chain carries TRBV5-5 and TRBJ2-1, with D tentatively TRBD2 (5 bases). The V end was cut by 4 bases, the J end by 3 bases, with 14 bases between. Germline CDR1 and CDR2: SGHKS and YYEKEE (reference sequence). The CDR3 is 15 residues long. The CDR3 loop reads CASSHGPGNYNEQFF. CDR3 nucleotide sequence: TGTGCCAGCAGCCACGGGCCGGGGAACTACAATGAGCAGTTCTTC.

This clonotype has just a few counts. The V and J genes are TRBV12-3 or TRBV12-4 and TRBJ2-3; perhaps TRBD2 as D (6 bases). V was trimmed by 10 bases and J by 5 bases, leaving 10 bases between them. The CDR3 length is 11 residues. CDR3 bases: TGTGCCATAGCGGAGGGAGATACGCAGTATTTT. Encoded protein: CAIAEGDTQYF.

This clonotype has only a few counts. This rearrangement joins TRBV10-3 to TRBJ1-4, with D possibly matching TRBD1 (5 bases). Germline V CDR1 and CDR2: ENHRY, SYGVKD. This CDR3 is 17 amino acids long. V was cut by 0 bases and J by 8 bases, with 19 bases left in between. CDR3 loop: CAISESAGRVSGEKLFF. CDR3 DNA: TGTGCCATCAGTGAGTCGGCCGGCAGGGTCAGCGGGGAAAAACTGTTTTTT.

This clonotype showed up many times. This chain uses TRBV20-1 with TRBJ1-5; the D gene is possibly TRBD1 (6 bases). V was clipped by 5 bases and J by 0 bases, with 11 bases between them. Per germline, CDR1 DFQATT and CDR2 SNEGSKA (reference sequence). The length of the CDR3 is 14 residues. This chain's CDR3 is CSAFRTDSNQPQHF. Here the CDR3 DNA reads TGCAGTGCTTTTAGGACAGATAGCAATCAGCCCCAGCATTTT.

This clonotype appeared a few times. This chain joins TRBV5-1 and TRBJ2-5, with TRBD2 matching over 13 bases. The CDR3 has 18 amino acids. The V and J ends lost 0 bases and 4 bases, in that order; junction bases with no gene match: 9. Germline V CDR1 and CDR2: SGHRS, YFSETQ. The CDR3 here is CASSLASGTSGVGETQYF. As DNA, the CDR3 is TGCGCCAGCAGCTTGGCCTCCGGGACTAGCGGGGTCGGAGAGACCCAGTACTTC.

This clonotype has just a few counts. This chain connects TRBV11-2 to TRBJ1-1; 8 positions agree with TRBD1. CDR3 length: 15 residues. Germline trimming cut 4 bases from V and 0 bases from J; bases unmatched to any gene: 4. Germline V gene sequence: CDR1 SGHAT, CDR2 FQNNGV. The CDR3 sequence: CASSSYRGMNTEAFF. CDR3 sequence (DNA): TGTGCCAGCAGCTCCTACAGGGGGATGAACACTGAAGCTTTCTTT.

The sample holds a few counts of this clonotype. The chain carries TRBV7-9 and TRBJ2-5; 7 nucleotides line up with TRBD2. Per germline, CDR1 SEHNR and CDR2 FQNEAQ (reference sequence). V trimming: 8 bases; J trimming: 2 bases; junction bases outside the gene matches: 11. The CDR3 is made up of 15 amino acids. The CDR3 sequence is CASSLAGEAQETQYF. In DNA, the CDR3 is TGTGCCAGCTCCCTGGCGGGAGAAGCACAAGAGACCCAGTACTTC. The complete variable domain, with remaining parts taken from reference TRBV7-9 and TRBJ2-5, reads DTGVSQNPRHKITKRGQNVTFRCDPISEHNRLYWYRQTLGQGPEFLTYFQNEAQLEKSRLLSDRFSAERPKGSFSTLEIQRTEQGDSAMYLCASSLAGEAQETQYFGPGTRLLVL.

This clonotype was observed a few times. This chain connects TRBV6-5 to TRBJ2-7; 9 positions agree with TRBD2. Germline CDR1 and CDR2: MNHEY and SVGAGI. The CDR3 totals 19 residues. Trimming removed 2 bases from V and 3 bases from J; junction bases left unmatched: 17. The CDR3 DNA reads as TGTGCCAGCAGTTACCACGGTATGGGACCTAGCGGGACCTACTACGAGCAGTACTTC. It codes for CASSYHGMGPSGTYYEQYF.

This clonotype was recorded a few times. The CDR3 reads CASSLPGTEQFF. DNA for the CDR3: TGTGCCAGCAGTTTGCCCGGTACTGAGCAGTTCTTC. The V gene is TRBV28, the J gene TRBJ2-1; unclear D gene. CDR3 length: 12 amino acids. Trimming took 3 bases from V and 9 from J, leaving 9 bases between them. Per germline, CDR1 MDHEN and CDR2 SYDVKM. Based on the CDR3 plus reference TRBV28 and TRBJ2-1, the full variable domain is DVKVTQSSRYLVKRTGEKVFLECVQDMDHENMFWYRQDPGLGLRLIYFSYDVKMKEKGDIPEGYSVSREKKERFSLILESASTNQTSMYLCASSLPGTEQFFGPGTRLTVL.

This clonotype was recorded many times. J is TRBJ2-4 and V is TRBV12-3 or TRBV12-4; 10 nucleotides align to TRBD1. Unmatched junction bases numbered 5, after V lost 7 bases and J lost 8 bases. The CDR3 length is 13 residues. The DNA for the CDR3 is TGTGCCAGCACCGGGACAGGGGCGGACATTCAGTACTTC. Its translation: CASTGTGADIQYF.